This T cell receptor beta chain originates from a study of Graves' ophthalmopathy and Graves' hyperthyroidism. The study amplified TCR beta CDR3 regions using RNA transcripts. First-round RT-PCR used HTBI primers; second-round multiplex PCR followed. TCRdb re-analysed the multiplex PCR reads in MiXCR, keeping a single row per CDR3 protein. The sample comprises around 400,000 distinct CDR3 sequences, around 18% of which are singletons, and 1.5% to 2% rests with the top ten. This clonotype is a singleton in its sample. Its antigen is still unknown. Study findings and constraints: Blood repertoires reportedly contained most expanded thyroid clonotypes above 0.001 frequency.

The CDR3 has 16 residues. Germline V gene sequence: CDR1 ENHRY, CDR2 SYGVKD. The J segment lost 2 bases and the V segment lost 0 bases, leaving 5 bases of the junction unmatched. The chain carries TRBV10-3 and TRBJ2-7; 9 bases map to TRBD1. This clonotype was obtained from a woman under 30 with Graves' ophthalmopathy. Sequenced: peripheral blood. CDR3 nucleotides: TGTGCCATCAGTGAGTCGACCGGGACAGGGCCCTACGAGCAGTACTTC. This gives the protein CAISESTGTGPYEQYF.